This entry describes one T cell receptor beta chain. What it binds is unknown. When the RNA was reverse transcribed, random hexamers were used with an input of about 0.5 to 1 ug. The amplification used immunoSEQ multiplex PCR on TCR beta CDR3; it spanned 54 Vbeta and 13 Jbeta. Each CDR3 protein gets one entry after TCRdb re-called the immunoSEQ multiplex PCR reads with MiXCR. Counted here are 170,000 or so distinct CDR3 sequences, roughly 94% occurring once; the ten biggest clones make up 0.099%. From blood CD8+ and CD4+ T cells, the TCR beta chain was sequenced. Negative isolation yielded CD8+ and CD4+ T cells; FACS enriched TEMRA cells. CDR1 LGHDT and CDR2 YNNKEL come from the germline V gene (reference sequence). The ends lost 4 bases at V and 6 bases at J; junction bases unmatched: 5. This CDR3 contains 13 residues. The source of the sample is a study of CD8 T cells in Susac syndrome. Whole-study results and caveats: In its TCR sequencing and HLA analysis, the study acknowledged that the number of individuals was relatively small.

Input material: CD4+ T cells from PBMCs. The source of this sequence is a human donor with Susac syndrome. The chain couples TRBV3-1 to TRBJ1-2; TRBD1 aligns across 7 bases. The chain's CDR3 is CASSLNRGHGYTF. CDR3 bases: TGTGCCAGCAGCCTGAACAGGGGCCATGGCTACACCTTC.